A selection of T cell receptor beta chains follows, all from one sample in a study of TIL therapy for anti-PD-1-resistant metastatic lung cancer. Some clones are missing from TCRdb's copy, which holds only in-frame ones; the method was immunoSEQ multiplex PCR. The table has 45,000 to 60,000 clones, around 80% seen once. Source: blood, taken at baseline. The source of these receptors is a woman aged 30 to 85 with non-small cell lung cancer. The CDR3 runs from the conserved cysteine through the conserved F or W. D genes are given only for firm matches. Expanded clones are given a class, and other clones once, few, many or no size at all.

J: TRBJ2-7
D: -
V: TRBV12-5
size: -
DNA: TGTGCTAGTGCCCCGGGGGCCAGTCTGGGCGAGCAGTACTTC
CDR3: CASAPGASLGEQYF

J: TRBJ1-2
D: -
V: TRBV6-1
size: -
DNA: TGTGCCAGCAAGGTCCAATCCTATGGCTACACCTTC
CDR3: CASKVQSYGYTF

J: TRBJ1-1
D: -
V: TRBV7-9
size: -
DNA: TGTGCCAGCAGTCCGGAGGGGCTGACTGAAGCTTTCTTT
CDR3: CASSPEGLTEAFF

J: TRBJ2-7
D: -
V: TRBV18
size: few
DNA: TGTGCCAGCTCACCACCGGACACCTACGAGCAGTACTTC
CDR3: CASSPPDTYEQYF

J: TRBJ1-2
D: -
V: TRBV6-5
size: -
DNA: TGTGCCAGCAGTGGGGCTCCTGGGACCTATGGCTACACCTTC
CDR3: CASSGAPGTYGYTF

J: TRBJ2-3
D: -
V: TRBV6-5
size: -
DNA: TGTGCCAGCAGTAGACAGGACCACACAGATACGCAGTATTTT
CDR3: CASSRQDHTDTQYF

J: TRBJ2-1
D: -
V: TRBV7-2
size: -
DNA: TGTGCCAGCAGCTCAGCTGGGGCCCCCTACAATGAGCAGTTCTTC
CDR3: CASSSAGAPYNEQFF

J: TRBJ2-1
D: TRBD2
V: TRBV6-5
size: -
DNA: TGTGCCAGTTCGATTCCGGGACTAGCGGGTAATGAGCAGTTCTTC
CDR3: CASSIPGLAGNEQFF

J: TRBJ1-1
D: -
V: TRBV19
size: -
DNA: TGTGCCAGTAGTATCAGGGTCGATACTGAAGCTTTCTTT
CDR3: CASSIRVDTEAFF

J: TRBJ1-4
D: -
V: TRBV6-6
size: -
DNA: TGTGCCAGCAGTCCCCGCCCTGGGTGGGAAAAACTGTTTTTT
CDR3: CASSPRPGWEKLFF

J: TRBJ1-2
D: -
V: TRBV10-3
size: -
DNA: TGTGCCATCAGTGACCCTTTTCAAGAACGCTACACCTTC
CDR3: CAISDPFQERYTF

J: TRBJ1-5
D: -
V: TRBV28
size: -
DNA: TGTGCCAGCAGCCCCCTTTCGGGGGCAGGGCAGCCCCAGCATTTT
CDR3: CASSPLSGAGQPQHF

J: TRBJ2-1
D: TRBD2
V: TRBV23-1
size: -
DNA: TGCGCCAGCAGCCCAACTAGCGGGGGATATGGTGAGCAGTTCTTC
CDR3: CASSPTSGGYGEQFF

J: TRBJ2-7
D: TRBD1
V: TRBV28
size: -
DNA: TGTGCCAGCAGACGGACAGGGGCCTACGAGCAGTACTTC
CDR3: CASRRTGAYEQYF

J: TRBJ1-2
D: -
V: TRBV2
size: -
DNA: TGTGCCAGCAGTTACAGTGGGAACTATGGCTACACCTTC
CDR3: CASSYSGNYGYTF

J: TRBJ1-1
D: TRBD1
V: TRBV7-2
size: -
DNA: TGTGCCAGCAGCTCACAGGGGGAGAACACTGAAGCTTTCTTT
CDR3: CASSSQGENTEAFF

J: TRBJ2-1
D: -
V: TRBV5-4
size: -
DNA: TGTGCCAGCAGTTTTAACAATGAGCAGTTCTTC
CDR3: CASSFNNEQFF

J: TRBJ2-1
D: TRBD2
V: TRBV6-5
size: -
DNA: TGTGCCAGCAGACCACTAGCGGGGGATGAGCAGTTCTTC
CDR3: CASRPLAGDEQFF

J: TRBJ1-1
D: -
V: TRBV28
size: -
DNA: TGTGCCAGCAGGGCAAACACTGAAGCTTTCTTT
CDR3: CASRANTEAFF

J: TRBJ1-5
D: -
V: TRBV19
size: few
DNA: TGTGCCAGTTCGGAGGGGTGGCAGCCCCAGCATTTT
CDR3: CASSEGWQPQHF

J: TRBJ2-5
D: TRBD1
V: TRBV27
size: -
DNA: TGTGCCAGCAGTCACCAAACAGGGGTCGGTGAGACCCAGTACTTC
CDR3: CASSHQTGVGETQYF

J: TRBJ1-1
D: -
V: TRBV5-1
size: few
DNA: TGCGCCAGCAGCTTGGGACAAGGGGAGAACACTGAAGCTTTCTTT
CDR3: CASSLGQGENTEAFF

J: TRBJ2-1
D: -
V: TRBV19
size: -
DNA: TGTGCCAGTAGGCAGAAGACCGGGTCAAAGGGTCATGAGCAGTTCTTC
CDR3: CASRQKTGSKGHEQFF

J: TRBJ2-2
D: -
V: TRBV7-6
size: -
DNA: TGTGCCAGCAGCCAAAACGAACTAGTCCCGAACACCGGGGAGCTGTTTTTT
CDR3: CASSQNELVPNTGELFF

J: TRBJ2-7
D: TRBD1
V: TRBV2
size: -
DNA: TGTGCCAGCAGCGGACTGGGACAGTCCTACGAGCAGTACTTC
CDR3: CASSGLGQSYEQYF

J: TRBJ2-5
D: -
V: TRBV5-4
size: -
DNA: TGTGCCAGCAGCTTGGTAGCCCGAAGGGGAGAGACCCAGTACTTC
CDR3: CASSLVARRGETQYF

J: TRBJ1-2
D: -
V: TRBV10-3
size: -
DNA: TGTGCCATCAGTGCACAGGGTTACGGCTACACCTTC
CDR3: CAISAQGYGYTF

J: TRBJ1-1
D: -
V: TRBV2
size: -
DNA: TGTGCCAGCAGTGAATTTCAGGGGTACACTGAAGCTTTCTTT
CDR3: CASSEFQGYTEAFF

J: TRBJ2-4
D: TRBD2
V: TRBV11-2
size: few
DNA: TGTGCCAGCAGCTCCGGACTAGCGGGAGGAGAAAACATTCAGTACTTC
CDR3: CASSSGLAGGENIQYF

J: TRBJ2-5
D: TRBD1
V: TRBV28
size: -
DNA: TGTGCCAGCAGACCACAGGGGGAGTTGAGGACCCAGTACTTC
CDR3: CASRPQGELRTQYF

J: TRBJ2-3
D: -
V: TRBV6-5
size: once
DNA: TGTGCCAGCAGTTACATGGGACTGACAGATACGCAGTATTTT
CDR3: CASSYMGLTDTQYF

J: TRBJ2-3
D: TRBD2
V: TRBV15
size: -
DNA: TGTGCCACCAGCAGAGGGAGGACTAGCGGGAGGGAAAGCACAGATACGCAGTATTTT
CDR3: CATSRGRTSGRESTDTQYF

J: TRBJ1-3
D: -
V: TRBV11-3
size: -
DNA: TGTGCCAGCAGCTTAAGGACCTTCGAGGGGGAGGCTGGAAACACCATATATTTT
CDR3: CASSLRTFEGEAGNTIYF

J: TRBJ2-3
D: -
V: TRBV27
size: few
DNA: TGTGCCAGCAGTTTAATCCAGCTAACAGATACGCAGTATTTT
CDR3: CASSLIQLTDTQYF

J: TRBJ2-7
D: -
V: TRBV7-9
size: -
DNA: TGTGCCAGCAGCCCATCCCCTGGCGAGCAGTACTTC
CDR3: CASSPSPGEQYF

J: TRBJ1-5
D: TRBD1
V: TRBV5-1
size: -
DNA: TGCGCCAGCAGCATTACAGGGGGAAGCAATCAGCCCCAGCATTTT
CDR3: CASSITGGSNQPQHF

J: TRBJ1-1
D: -
V: TRBV6-1
size: -
DNA: TGTGCCAGCGGACAGCCGAACACTGAAGCTTTCTTT
CDR3: CASGQPNTEAFF

J: TRBJ1-5
D: -
V: TRBV10-1
size: -
DNA: TGCGCCAGCACTCAGGTCAATCAGCCCCAGCATTTT
CDR3: CASTQVNQPQHF

J: TRBJ1-1
D: TRBD1
V: TRBV28
size: -
DNA: TGTGCCAGCAGTTTATGGCAGGGGGAGAACACTGAAGCTTTCTTT
CDR3: CASSLWQGENTEAFF

J: TRBJ1-5
D: -
V: TRBV30
size: -
DNA: TGTGCCTGGAGTTCGACAGGCGCGAACCAGCCCCAGCATTTT
CDR3: CAWSSTGANQPQHF

J: TRBJ2-5
D: -
V: TRBV21-1
size: -
DNA: TGTGCCAGCAGCAAAAATCACCGGGCCCTGGAAGAGACCCAGTACTTC
CDR3: CASSKNHRALEETQYF